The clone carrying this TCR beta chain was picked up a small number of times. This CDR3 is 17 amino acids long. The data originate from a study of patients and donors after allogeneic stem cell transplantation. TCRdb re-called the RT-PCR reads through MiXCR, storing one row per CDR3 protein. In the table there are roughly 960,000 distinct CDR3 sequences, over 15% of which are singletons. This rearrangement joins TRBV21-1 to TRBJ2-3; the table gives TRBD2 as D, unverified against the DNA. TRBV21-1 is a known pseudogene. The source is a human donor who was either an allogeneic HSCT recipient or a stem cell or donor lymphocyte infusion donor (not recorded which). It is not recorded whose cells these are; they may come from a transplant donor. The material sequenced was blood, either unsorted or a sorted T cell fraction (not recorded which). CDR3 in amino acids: CARGSGGDITSTDTQYF. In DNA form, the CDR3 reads TGTGCCAGGGGTTCGGGAGGGGACATAACTAGCACAGATACGCAGTATTTT.